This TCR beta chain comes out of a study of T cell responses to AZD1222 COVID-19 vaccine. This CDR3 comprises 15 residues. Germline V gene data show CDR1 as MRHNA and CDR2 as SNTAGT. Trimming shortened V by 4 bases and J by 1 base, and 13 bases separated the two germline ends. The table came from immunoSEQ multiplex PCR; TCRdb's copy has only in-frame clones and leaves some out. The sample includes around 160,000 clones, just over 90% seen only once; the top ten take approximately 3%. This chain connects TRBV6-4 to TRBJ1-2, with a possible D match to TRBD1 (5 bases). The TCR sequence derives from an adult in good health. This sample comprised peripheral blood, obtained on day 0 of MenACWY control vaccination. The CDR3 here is CASSASGTSNYGYTF. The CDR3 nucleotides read TGTGCCAGCAGTGCATCCGGGACCAGTAACTATGGCTACACCTTC.